This T cell receptor (beta chain) was captured by sequencing in a study of response to subunit inactivated influenza vaccine. Findings and caveats of the study: Seasonal influenza vaccination, on each occasion, was suggested by the authors to recruit few new T cells.

V was shortened by 0 bases and J by 5 bases, with 10 bases between the two germline ends. The germline V gene has CDR1 DFQATT and CDR2 SNEGSKA (reference sequence). The CDR3 loop spans 13 amino acids. TCRdb re-called the RT-PCR reads with MiXCR, one entry per CDR3 protein. This sample carries hundreds of thousands of distinct CDR3 sequences, approximately 15% of them seen once, and the ten largest clones take less than 9%. This clonotype was counted ten times or more. The antigen remains undetermined. The receptor comes from a man aged 50 to 60 who received an inactivated influenza vaccine. The chain carries TRBV20-1 and TRBJ2-5; D is unclear. This specimen was PBMCs from blood, taken about 14 days before vaccination. The DNA for the CDR3 is TGCAGTGCTAGAGATCGTGTGCGGGAGACCCAGTACTTC. Translation: CSARDRVRETQYF.